A selection of T cell receptor beta chains follows, all from one sample in a study of T cell repertoires in cytomegalovirus infection. Via MiXCR, TCRdb re-called the reads, giving one row per CDR3 protein. The repertoire has approximately 400,000 distinct CDR3 sequences, roughly 30% of them found once; the top ten carry roughly an eighth. The sample taken for sequencing was PBMCs. These receptors all stem from a human donor in good health (CMV status not recorded). Some clones in this sample may be carry-over from other donors' samples. Both conserved end residues are part of each CDR3. Rows may omit the clone size; those that give it use once, few, many or a size class.

>15|few|TRBV11-2
CASSRSYKSTDTQYF
>18|.|TRBV15
CATSRDNGQGSRNQPQHF
>16|.|TRBV6-2/TRBV6-3
CASSPPAGGNYNEQLF
>10|many|TRBV12-3/TRBV12-4
CATQGTRQFF
>16|.|TRBV5-1
CASSLKAGAITGELFF
>15|.|TRBV5-1
CASSVPGQTNSPLHF
>19|.|TRBV7-6
CASSPRTSGGPQGGNEQFF
>16|few|TRBV5-1
CASSHQPGAGTDTQYF
>13|.|TRBV29-1
CSVVCSSYNEQFF
>15|few|TRBV7-6
CASSLASGGSYGYTF
>14|many|TRBV7-2
CASSSDRRIYGYTF
>15|.|TRBV2
CASSEWGQDTDTQYF
>18|few|TRBV19
CASSIVLEFPRQDYGYTF
>14|few|TRBV6-2/TRBV6-3
CASSYSGASYEQYF
>13|.|TRBV6-1
CASSENSGRPQHF
>15|few|TRBV12-3/TRBV12-4
CASSPRQGGLHEQYF
>18|.|TRBV20-1
CSARDVLRPRYSNQPQHF
>13|.|TRBV19
CDSSINGAGSQFF
>12|many|TRBV7-9
CASQVLRDEAFF
>14|once|TRBV18
CASSPQKGRETQYF
>15|.|TRBV19
CASMDNLYSTDTQYF
>15|many|TRBV7-2
CASRSLAGRKETQYF
>15|few|TRBV7-6
CASSLEGGDTDTQYF
>14|.|TRBV2
CASRAGQTTDTQYF
>12|.|TRBV7-2
CASYEANTEAFF
>15|many|TRBV11-3
CASSTDPGKADTQYF